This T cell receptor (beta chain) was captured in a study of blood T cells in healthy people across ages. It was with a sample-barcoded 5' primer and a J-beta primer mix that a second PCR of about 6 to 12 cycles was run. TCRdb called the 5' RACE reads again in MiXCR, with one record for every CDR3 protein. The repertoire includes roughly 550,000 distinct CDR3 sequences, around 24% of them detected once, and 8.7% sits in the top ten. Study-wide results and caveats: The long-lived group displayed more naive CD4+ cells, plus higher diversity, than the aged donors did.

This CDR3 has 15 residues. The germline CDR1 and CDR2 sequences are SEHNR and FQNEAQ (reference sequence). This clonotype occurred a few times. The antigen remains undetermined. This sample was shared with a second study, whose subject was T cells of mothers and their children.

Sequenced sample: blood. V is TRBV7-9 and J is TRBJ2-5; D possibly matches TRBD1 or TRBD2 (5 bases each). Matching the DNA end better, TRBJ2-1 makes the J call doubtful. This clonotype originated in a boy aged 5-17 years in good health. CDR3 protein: CASSLRDRPNNEQFF. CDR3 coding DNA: TGTGCCAGCAGCCTTCGGGACCGCCCCAATAATGAGCAGTTCTTC.